The 9 T cell receptor beta chains below come from one sample, sequenced in a study of blood T cell repertoires in COVID-19. Clones were sequenced by immunoSEQ multiplex PCR, and TCRdb holds only the in-frame ones, with some missing. The table records around 68,000 clones, around 89% of them present only once. The sequenced sample was peripheral blood. The receptor source for this set is a man aged 45-60 years with acute or convalescent COVID-19.

In DNA form, the CDR3 reads TGCGCCAGCAGTTCAGCCTTTGGGGCTACAGGGGGCTTAGAGACCCAGTACTTC. Encoded protein: CASSSAFGATGGLETQYF. V usage is TRBV5-1 and J usage is TRBJ2-5, with 9 bases aligning to TRBD1. V dropped 5 bases and J dropped 4; count of bases not matched to a gene: 18. Germline lookup yields CDR1 SGHRS and CDR2 YFSETQ. CDR3 size: 18 residues.

The rearrangement links TRBV10-3 to TRBJ1-1; tentative D call: TRBD1 (5 bases). Trimming took 11 bases from V and 0 from J, leaving 13 bases between them. Germline V gives CDR1 ENHRY, CDR2 SYGVKD. The CDR3 extends over 13 amino acids. Written as DNA, the CDR3 is TGTGCCGCCAGGAGGGGAATGAACACTGAAGCTTTCTTT. Translation: CAARRGMNTEAFF.

This sequence joins TRBV6-6 and TRBJ2-5, with 7 bases identical to TRBD1. The CDR3 covers 14 residues. Germline V gene sequence: CDR1 MNHNY, CDR2 SVGAGI (reference sequence). Trimming cost V 6 bases and J 5 bases; bases outside gene matches: 9. The CDR3 is CASRATGLGETQYF. CDR3 sequence (DNA): TGTGCCAGCAGGGCGACAGGGTTAGGGGAGACCCAGTACTTC.

J is TRBJ1-4 and V is TRBV18, with 7 bases fitting TRBD1. CDR1 and CDR2 from the germline V gene are KGHSH and LQKENI. The CDR3 contains 15 residues. Trimming took 4 bases from V and 5 from J; bases not matched to a gene: 7. The CDR3 DNA follows: TGTGCCAGCTCACGCTTGGACAGGTCAAATGAAAAACTGTTTTTT. This gives the protein CASSRLDRSNEKLFF.

The rearrangement links TRBV6-5 to TRBJ1-1, with D possibly TRBD1 on 6 matching bases. Trimming stripped 2 bases from V and 9 bases from J, with 16 bases between. CDR3 length equals 14 residues. In germline, CDR1 is MNHEY, CDR2 SVGAGI. CDR3 sequence reads: CASSYGQQGGQAFF. In nucleotides, the CDR3 is TGTGCCAGCAGTTACGGACAGCAGGGTGGGCAAGCTTTCTTT.

The chain has TRBV15 and TRBJ2-7, with 7 bases aligning to TRBD2. V lost 4 bases and J lost 2; bases outside the gene matches: 8. Germline values: CDR1 LNHNV, CDR2 YYDKDF (reference sequence). This CDR3 is 15 amino acids long. The CDR3 loop reads CATSMGGNSAYEQYF. The CDR3 region has the DNA TGTGCCACCAGCATGGGGGGGAACTCCGCCTACGAGCAGTACTTC.

This sequence joins TRBV7-9 and TRBJ2-1, with 9 positions matching TRBD2. Germline assignment: CDR1 SEHNR and CDR2 FQNEAQ (reference sequence). The CDR3 length is 17 residues. The J segment lost 3 bases and the V segment lost 2 bases, leaving 8 bases of the junction unmatched. The CDR3 is CASSLSPLTSGYNEQFF. The DNA of the CDR3 is TGTGCCAGCAGCTTATCGCCATTGACTAGCGGCTACAATGAGCAGTTCTTC.

V and J are TRBV2 and TRBJ2-7; no firm D call. The CDR3 consists of 15 residues. The V gene's germline CDR1 is SNHLY and CDR2 FYNNEI. Trimming left V 1 base short and J 2 bases short, with 12 bases between. CDR3 residues: CASSEVGLPAYEQYF. CDR3 coding DNA: TGTGCCAGCAGTGAAGTGGGCCTGCCGGCCTACGAGCAGTACTTC.

This sequence joins TRBV9 and TRBJ2-2; D might be TRBD2 (6 bases). CDR1 is SGDLS and CDR2 is YYNGEE in the germline V gene. V shed 0 bases and J shed 4 bases, with 10 bases lying between them. This CDR3 is 15 amino acids long. CDR3 nucleotide sequence: TGTGCCAGCAGCGTAGCGGGAGATCTCACCGGGGAGCTGTTTTTT. Encoded protein: CASSVAGDLTGELFF.